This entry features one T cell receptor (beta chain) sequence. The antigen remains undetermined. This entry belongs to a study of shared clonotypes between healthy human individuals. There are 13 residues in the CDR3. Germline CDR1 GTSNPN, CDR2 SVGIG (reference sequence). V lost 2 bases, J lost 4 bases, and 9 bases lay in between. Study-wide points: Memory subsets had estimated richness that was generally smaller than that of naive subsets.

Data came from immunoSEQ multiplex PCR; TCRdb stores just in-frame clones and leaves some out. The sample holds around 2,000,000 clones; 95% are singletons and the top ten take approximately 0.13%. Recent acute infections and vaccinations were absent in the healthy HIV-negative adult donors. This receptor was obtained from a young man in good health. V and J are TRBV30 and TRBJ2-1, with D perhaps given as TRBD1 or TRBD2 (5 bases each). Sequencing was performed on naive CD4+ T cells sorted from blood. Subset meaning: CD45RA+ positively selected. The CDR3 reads CAWSRDHYNEQFF. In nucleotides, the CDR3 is TGTGCCTGGAGTAGGGACCATTACAATGAGCAGTTCTTC.